This TCR beta chain was obtained from a study of T cells in tuberculosis. Looking at the study overall: Sequenced TCRs come from CD1B-GMM tetramer-binding T cells.

Losses at the gene ends were 3 bases for V and 6 bases for J; bases not matched to a gene: 3. Germline values: CDR1 SGHNT, CDR2 YENEEA. This CDR3 has 13 residues. The time point was: new active TB diagnosis, blood taken before or within 7 days of starting treatment. Each patient had positive sputum smear microscopy and/or positive culture. Unsorted cryopreserved PBMC were sequenced, averaging about 100,000 T cells per clinical donor. Clones were sequenced by immunoSEQ multiplex PCR, and TCRdb holds only the in-frame ones, with some missing. The profile shows roughly 34,000 clones, nearly 90% of them singletons.

This specimen was PBMCs, taken at tuberculosis diagnosis. The clonotype originates from an adult with tuberculosis. The rearrangement links TRBV11-3 to TRBJ2-7; 9 bases are a match to TRBD1. The CDR3 bases are TGTGCCAGCAGCTTGGGGACAGGGCGCGAGCAGTACTTC. It encodes CASSLGTGREQYF.